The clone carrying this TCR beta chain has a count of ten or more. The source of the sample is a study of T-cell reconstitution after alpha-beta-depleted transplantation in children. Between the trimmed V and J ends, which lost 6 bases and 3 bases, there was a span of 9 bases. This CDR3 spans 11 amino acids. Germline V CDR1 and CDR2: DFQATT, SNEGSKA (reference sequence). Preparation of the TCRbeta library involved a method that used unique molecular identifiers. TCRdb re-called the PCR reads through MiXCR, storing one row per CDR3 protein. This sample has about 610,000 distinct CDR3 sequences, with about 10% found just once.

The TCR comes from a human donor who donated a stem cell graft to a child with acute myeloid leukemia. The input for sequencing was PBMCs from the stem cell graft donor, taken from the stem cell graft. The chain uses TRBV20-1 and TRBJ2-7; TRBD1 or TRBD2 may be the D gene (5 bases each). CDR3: CSAMGDYEQYF. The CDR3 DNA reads TGCAGTGCCATGGGGGACTACGAGCAGTACTTC.